The rows below give T cell receptor beta chains drawn from one sample of a study of regulatory T cells in long-lasting Graves disease. TCRdb re-analysed the multiplex PCR reads in MiXCR, keeping a single row per CDR3 protein. The table shows nearly 350,000 distinct CDR3 sequences, with roughly 21% occurring only once. Source: peripheral blood mononuclear cells (PBMCs), taken when the disease was refractory, from a patient treated with antithyroid drugs. These receptors all stem from a female donor with Graves disease. CDR3s include the opening cysteine and the closing phenylalanine or tryptophan. Size is stated for part of the rows, as once, few or many counts, or as a class when the clone is expanded.

clone size: few; J gene: TRBJ2-7; V gene: TRBV6-1; CDR3 length: 14; CDR3 protein: CATASWQNFYEQYF
clone size: few; J gene: TRBJ2-2; V gene: TRBV6-2/TRBV6-3; CDR3 length: 17; CDR3 protein: CASRQPLQGANTGELFF
clone size: many; J gene: TRBJ2-7; V gene: TRBV6-2/TRBV6-3; CDR3 length: 16; CDR3 protein: CASSYGREQEIYEQYF
clone size: many; J gene: TRBJ1-4; V gene: TRBV30; CDR3 length: 15; CDR3 protein: CAWSVPNRLNEKLFF
clone size: many; J gene: TRBJ1-4; V gene: TRBV10-3; CDR3 length: 16; CDR3 protein: CAISAGLGSTNEKLFF
clone size: many; J gene: TRBJ2-5; V gene: TRBV3-1; CDR3 length: 15; CDR3 protein: CASSHLAGGPGTQYF
clone size: -; J gene: TRBJ2-7; V gene: TRBV29-1; CDR3 length: 11; CDR3 protein: CSVGSNYEQYF
clone size: many; J gene: TRBJ2-7; V gene: TRBV28; CDR3 length: 14; CDR3 protein: CATVLPGQPYEQYF
clone size: -; J gene: TRBJ2-5; V gene: TRBV2; CDR3 length: 16; CDR3 protein: CASSEATLAGEETQYF
clone size: few; J gene: TRBJ1-1; V gene: TRBV29-1; CDR3 length: 12; CDR3 protein: CSVQVIDTEAFF
clone size: many; J gene: TRBJ1-2; V gene: TRBV7-2; CDR3 length: 16; CDR3 protein: CASSLNAWDRTYGYTF
clone size: many; J gene: TRBJ1-1; V gene: TRBV12-5; CDR3 length: 13; CDR3 protein: CASAVTGNTEAFF
clone size: many; J gene: TRBJ1-1; V gene: TRBV10-3; CDR3 length: 14; CDR3 protein: CAITPGQADSEAFF